This T cell receptor (beta chain) stems from a study of blood T cell repertoires in COVID-19. About the study: Samples taken during acute and convalescent COVID-19 were collected in the United States, Italy and Spain. Sample material is recorded as cDNA or gDNA derived from T cells, B-cell-depleted T cells, or PBMCs.

Sequencing was performed with immunoSEQ multiplex PCR; in TCRdb, only in-frame clones are kept and a portion is missing. The profile covers fewer than 200,000 clones, with over 80% appearing a single time and 4.4% taken by the ten largest. V dropped 2 bases and J dropped 8; count of bases not matched to a gene: 6. Germline V gives CDR1 MGHDK, CDR2 SYGVNS. This CDR3 spans 14 amino acids. Recruitment covered about two dozen US areas and drew participants whose ages spanned roughly 18 to 95 years. Cohort 3 donors counted as recovered after two negative PCRs, clearance, or resolved symptoms. The sample consisted of PBMCs or T cells enriched from blood (not recorded which). This TCR was sampled from a woman in her 50s who had recovered from COVID-19. The chain joins TRBV25-1 to TRBJ1-3; 7 bases line up with TRBD1. The CDR3 bases are TGTGCCAGCAGTGAACCATACAGGGGTGACACCATATATTTT. It is translated as CASSEPYRGDTIYF.